A single sample gave rise to the 10 T cell receptor beta chains below, sequenced in a study of blood T cell repertoires in COVID-19. The protocol was immunoSEQ multiplex PCR, while the TCRdb copy is restricted to in-frame clones and leaves out a portion. The data show 150,000 to 200,000 clones, with roughly 80% seen just once and approximately 15% held by the top ten. Sequencing was done on a sample of PBMCs or T cells enriched from blood (not recorded which). Source of these receptors: a man aged 60 to 75 who had been exposed to COVID-19.

The chain uses TRBV15 and TRBJ2-5; possible D gene TRBD2, 6 bases. This CDR3 region has 14 residues. With 0 bases removed from V and 4 bases from J, the gap between germline ends came to 9 bases. Germline V gives CDR1 LNHNV, CDR2 YYDKDF (reference sequence). The CDR3 bases are TGTGCCACCAGCAGAGATCCCGGGAGAGAGACCCAGTACTTC. It encodes CATSRDPGRETQYF.

The gene calls are TRBV5-1 and TRBJ2-5; 9 bases fit TRBD2. The germline V gene encodes CDR1 SGHRS and CDR2 YFSETQ. There are 17 residues in the CDR3. Trimming at V came to 4 bases and at J to 4 bases, leaving 14 bases not matched to a gene. CDR3 nucleotide sequence: TGCGCCAGCAGCCCGGGGGCAGGGTTACTAGCGGGAGAGACCCAGTACTTC. Protein sequence: CASSPGAGLLAGETQYF.

J is TRBJ2-5 and V is TRBV5-5, with D possibly TRBD1 on 5 matching bases. This CDR3 has 16 residues. The V end was cut by 3 bases, the J end by 3 bases, with 18 bases between. CDR1 and CDR2 (germline): SGHKS, YYEKEE (reference sequence). CDR3 amino acids: CASSSHFGAAKETQYF. CDR3 DNA sequence: TGTGCCAGCAGCTCCCACTTTGGGGCAGCAAAAGAGACCCAGTACTTC.

This chain joins TRBV9 and TRBJ2-2; TRBD1 matches at 9 bases. V gave up 3 bases and J gave up 0 bases; unmatched junction bases: 6. CDR3 size: 17 residues. The germline CDR1 and CDR2 sequences are SGDLS and YYNGEE. The CDR3 DNA reads as TGTGCCAGCAGCGCGGTGGACAGGGGCGCGAACACCGGGGAGCTGTTTTTT. Its translation is CASSAVDRGANTGELFF.

DNA of the CDR3: TGCAGCGTTGCCGGCGGGAGGGGCACAGATACGCAGTATTTT. Encoded protein: CSVAGGRGTDTQYF. The chain couples TRBV29-1 to TRBJ2-3, with TRBD2 identical over 9 bases. The V and J ends lost 4 bases and 1 base, in that order; junction bases with no gene match: 3. CDR3 size: 14 residues. Per the germline V gene, CDR1 is SQVTM and CDR2 is ANQGSEA.

The J gene is TRBJ2-7, the V gene TRBV5-1; D possibly corresponds to TRBD1 (6 bases). This CDR3 is 15 amino acids long. Germline loops: CDR1 SGHRS, CDR2 YFSETQ. Trimming cost V 1 base and J 4 bases, with 15 bases left between them. This chain's CDR3 is CASSLSLGAAYEQYF. CDR3 sequence (DNA): TGCGCCAGCAGCTTGAGTCTGGGGGCTGCTTACGAGCAGTACTTC.

The chain uses TRBV11-2 and TRBJ2-7; TRBD1 aligns across 10 bases. There are 14 residues in the CDR3. Losses at the gene ends were 8 bases for V and 2 bases for J; bases not matched to a gene: 6. Germline CDR1 reads SGHAT; CDR2 reads FQNNGV. Here the CDR3 DNA reads TGTGCCAGCCAGTGGGGACAGGGGCCCTACGAGCAGTACTTC. Translating it yields CASQWGQGPYEQYF.

A few counts support this clone. The chain uses TRBV13 and TRBJ2-3; maybe TRBD2 (5 bases). Germline CDR1 is PRHDT and CDR2 is FYEKMQ (reference sequence). The germline V and J ends were trimmed by 4 bases and 4 bases, with 12 bases remaining between them. The CDR3 consists of 14 residues. CDR3 region: CASSSGLGADTQYF. CDR3 bases: TGTGCCAGCAGCTCCGGACTCGGCGCAGATACGCAGTATTTT.

This chain connects TRBV7-2 to TRBJ1-2, with D possibly being TRBD1 (6 bases). V lost 3 bases and J 11 bases, leaving 25 bases between the germline ends. This CDR3 contains 16 residues. From germline, CDR1 is SGHTA and CDR2 FQGNSA. The CDR3 protein is CASSLNMRGARGRYTF. As DNA, the CDR3 is TGTGCCAGCAGCTTGAATATGCGGGGGGCCAGAGGGAGGTACACCTTC.

The chain joins TRBV5-1 to TRBJ1-2; D ambiguous. Germline-derived CDR1 and CDR2 are SGHRS and YFSETQ. This CDR3 contains 14 residues. The V end lost 4 bases, the J end lost 4 bases, and 14 bases lay between the germline ends. CDR3: CASSQPPGSYGYTF. CDR3 DNA sequence: TGCGCCAGCAGCCAACCCCCAGGCTCCTATGGCTACACCTTC.